This T cell receptor (beta chain) was identified in a study of T-cell memory formation after mild COVID-19. As for the study in general: The two donors had largely donor-specific TCR clusters.

About this clonotype: What it binds is unknown.

CDR1 is MNHNS and CDR2 is SASEGT in the germline V gene. Trimming left V 2 bases short and J 1 base short, with 11 bases between. CDR3 length: 15 amino acids. Study observations and caveats: Prior to infection, memory already included some responding clones, suggesting cross-reactive memory joined.

TCRdb independently ran MiXCR on the 5' RACE reads; one entry per CDR3 protein. The sample includes just under 350,000 distinct CDR3 sequences, roughly 13% of them seen just once. The clonotype comes from a man aged 18 to 30 who had mild COVID-19 (a few samples of this study predate the infection). Cell type and time point are not known. This sequence joins TRBV6-1 and TRBJ1-1; D is undetermined. The sequenced sample consisted of PBMCs or a T cell subset sorted from them (not recorded which). CDR3 in amino acids: CASSERAAGNTEAFF. The CDR3 nucleotides are TGTGCCAGCAGTGAAAGGGCAGCAGGGAACACTGAAGCTTTCTTT.